This T cell receptor beta chain comes out of a study of CD8 T cells in Susac syndrome. Blood CD8+ and CD4+ T cells underwent high-throughput TCR beta sequencing. The multiple sclerosis controls, all treatment-naive patients, had relapsing-remitting disease that was stable or active. Negative isolation was used for CD8+ and CD4+ T cells and FACS enrichment for TEMRA cells. An amount of RNA that ranged from roughly 0.5 to 1 ug was reverse transcribed with random hexamers. Amplification of TCR beta CDR3 spanned 54 Vbeta and 13 Jbeta via immunoSEQ multiplex PCR. TCRdb reprocessed the immunoSEQ multiplex PCR reads with MiXCR, giving one entry per CDR3 protein. The table includes more than 250,000 distinct CDR3 sequences, 92% detected once. The CDR3 totals 15 residues. After removal of 1 base from V and 4 bases from J, the junction contained 6 bases not matched to a gene. Germline loops: CDR1 SGHRS, CDR2 YFSETQ.

This sequence was found in a human donor with multiple sclerosis. Sequencing was done on a sample of CD4+ T cells from PBMCs. The chain joins TRBV5-1 to TRBJ2-7; 9 positions match TRBD1. The CDR3 here is CASSLTGTGFYEQYF. In nucleotides, the CDR3 is TGCGCCAGCAGCTTGACCGGGACAGGGTTTTACGAGCAGTACTTC.